This TCR beta chain was identified during a study of blood T cell repertoires in COVID-19. Background on the study: Acute-phase and convalescent COVID-19 samples originated in the United States, Italy and Spain.

This CDR3 comprises 13 residues. Germline V gives CDR1 SGHTA, CDR2 FQGTGA. Trimming cost V 5 bases and J 7 bases; bases outside gene matches: 5. Clones were sequenced by immunoSEQ multiplex PCR, and TCRdb holds only the in-frame ones, with some missing. The repertoire holds approximately 220,000 clones, approximately 83% seen once, with about 1.3% in the top ten. The sequenced sample was PBMCs or T cells enriched from blood (not recorded which). This receptor was taken from a woman between 40 and 55 years old with acute COVID-19. The V and J genes are TRBV7-3 and TRBJ1-1; the match to TRBD1 covers 9 bases. Here the CDR3 reads CASSRDREGEAFF. Here the CDR3 DNA reads TGTGCCAGCAGCCGGGACAGGGAGGGTGAAGCTTTCTTT.